What follows are 8 T cell receptor beta chains derived from one specimen sequenced in a study of human T cells and chemical hapten exposure. MiXCR, applied by TCRdb to the RACE reads, yields one record per CDR3 protein. In the table there are some 90,000 distinct CDR3 sequences, about an eighth of which are singletons. As for time point: patch test 2, 6 weeks after DPC sensitization. Treatment indicated: therapeutic diphenylcyclopropenone sensitization with weekly scalp DPC. The sample here was whole blood, taken in connection with sensitization to the hapten diphenylcyclopropenone (DPC). The receptors derive from a woman aged 40 to 55 with alopecia areata. Some clones in this sample may be carry-over from other donors' samples.

This clonotype came up many times. This sequence joins TRBV7-6 and TRBJ2-1; 8 bases are a match to TRBD2. Germline V CDR1 and CDR2: SGHVS, FNYEAQ. This CDR3 region has 16 residues. V shed 5 bases and J 0 bases; nucleotides not matched to a gene: 6. The CDR3 sequence: CASSPWGTSSYNEQFF. DNA of the CDR3: TGTGCCAGCAGCCCCTGGGGGACTAGCTCCTACAATGAGCAGTTCTTC.

CDR3 in DNA: TGCAGCGTTGAAGATCCTGGCAGGGTGAATGGCTACACCTTC. Translation gives CSVEDPGRVNGYTF. The chain carries TRBV29-1 and TRBJ1-2, with a possible D match to TRBD1 (5 bases). CDR3 length: 14 residues. Germline CDR1 is SQVTM and CDR2 is ANQGSEA. Trimming shortened V by 0 bases and J by 6 bases, and 14 bases separated the two germline ends.

The chain carries TRBV20-1 and TRBJ2-7; weak D call: TRBD1 (6 bases). The CDR3 covers 14 residues. Germline V gene lookup returns CDR1 DFQATT and CDR2 SNEGSKA (reference sequence). V lost 4 bases and J 1 base, leaving 14 bases between the germline ends. CDR3 amino acids: CSAMRWGQSYEQYF. The DNA of the CDR3 is TGCAGTGCTATGAGGTGGGGGCAATCCTACGAGCAGTACTTC.

This clonotype was seen only a few times. The J gene is TRBJ2-1, the V gene TRBV6-5, with unresolved D. Trimming took off 6 bases at V and 7 bases at J, with 13 bases between the two ends. CDR3 size: 13 residues. In germline, CDR1 is MNHEY, CDR2 SVGAGI. CDR3 DNA sequence: TGTGCCAGCAGATCGGGCCCTGGGAATGAGCAGTTCTTC. Its translation: CASRSGPGNEQFF.

This chain joins TRBV12-3 or TRBV12-4 and TRBJ1-2, with D unclear. The CDR3 covers 13 residues. The V and J ends lost 11 bases and 0 bases respectively, with 13 bases between them. The CDR3 region has the DNA TGTGCCGGAGCCAAAGGACCTAACTATGGCTACACCTTC. Its translation: CAGAKGPNYGYTF.

This clonotype has just a few counts. The chain carries TRBV20-1 and TRBJ2-3; 11 positions agree with TRBD2. Germline loops: CDR1 DFQATT, CDR2 SNEGSKA (reference sequence). The CDR3 loop spans 13 amino acids. J was trimmed by 5 bases and V by 4 bases; bases with no gene match: 2. CDR3: CSAIAGGQDTQYF. CDR3 DNA sequence: TGCAGTGCTATAGCGGGAGGGCAAGATACGCAGTATTTT.

The V gene is TRBV6-6, the J gene TRBJ2-6; no firm D call. Trimming took 4 bases from V and 2 from J, leaving 6 bases between them. This CDR3 is built from 14 residues. CDR1 and CDR2 from the germline V gene are MNHNY and SVGAGI (reference sequence). CDR3 region: CASSWNTGANVLTF. CDR3 DNA sequence: TGTGCCAGCAGTTGGAATACTGGGGCCAACGTCCTGACTTTC.

This clonotype was seen ten or more times. The chain carries TRBV29-1 and TRBJ1-1; D gene ambiguous. Germline V lookup: CDR1 SQVTM, CDR2 ANQGSEA. There are 11 residues in the CDR3. Trimming removed 4 bases at V and 1 base at J, with 4 bases between. CDR3 residues: CSVARNTEAFF. The CDR3 DNA reads TGCAGCGTTGCGAGGAACACTGAAGCTTTCTTT.